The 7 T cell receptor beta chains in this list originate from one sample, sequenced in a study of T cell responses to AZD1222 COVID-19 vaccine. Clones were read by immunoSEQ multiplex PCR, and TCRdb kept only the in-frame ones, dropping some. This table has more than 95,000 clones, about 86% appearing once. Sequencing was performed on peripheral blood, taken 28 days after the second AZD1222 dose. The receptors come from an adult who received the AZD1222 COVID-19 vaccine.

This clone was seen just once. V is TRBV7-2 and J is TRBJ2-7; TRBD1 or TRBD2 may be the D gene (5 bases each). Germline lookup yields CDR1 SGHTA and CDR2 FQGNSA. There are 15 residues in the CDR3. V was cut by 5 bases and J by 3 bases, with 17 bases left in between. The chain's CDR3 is CASSPAGTGLYEQYF. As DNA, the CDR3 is TGTGCCAGCAGCCCAGCCGGGACCGGGCTCTACGAGCAGTACTTC.

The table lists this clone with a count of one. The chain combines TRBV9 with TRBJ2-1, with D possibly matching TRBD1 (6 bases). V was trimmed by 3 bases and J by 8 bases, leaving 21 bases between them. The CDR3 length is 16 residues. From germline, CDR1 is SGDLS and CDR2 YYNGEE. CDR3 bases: TGTGCCAGCAGCGGTGGTGTAGGGACACAGTACCATGAGCAGTTCTTC. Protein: CASSGGVGTQYHEQFF.

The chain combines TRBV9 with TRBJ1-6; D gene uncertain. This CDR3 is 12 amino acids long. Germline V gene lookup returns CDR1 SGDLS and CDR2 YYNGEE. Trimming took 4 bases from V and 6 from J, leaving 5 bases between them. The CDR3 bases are TGTGCCAGCAGCACCCTTAATTCACCCCTCCACTTT. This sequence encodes CASSTLNSPLHF.

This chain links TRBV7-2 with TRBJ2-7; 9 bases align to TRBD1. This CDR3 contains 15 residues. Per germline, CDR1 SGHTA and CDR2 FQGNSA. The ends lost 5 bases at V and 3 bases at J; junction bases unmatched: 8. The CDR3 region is CASSRGQGRFYEQYF. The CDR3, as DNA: TGTGCCAGCAGCCGGGGACAGGGACGCTTCTACGAGCAGTACTTC. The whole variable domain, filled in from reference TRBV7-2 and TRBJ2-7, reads GAGVSQSPSNKVTEKGKDVELRCDPISGHTALYWYRQSLGQGLEFLIYFQGNSAPDKSGLPSDRFSAERTGGSVSTLTIQRTQQEDSAVYLCASSRGQGRFYEQYFGPGTRLTVT.

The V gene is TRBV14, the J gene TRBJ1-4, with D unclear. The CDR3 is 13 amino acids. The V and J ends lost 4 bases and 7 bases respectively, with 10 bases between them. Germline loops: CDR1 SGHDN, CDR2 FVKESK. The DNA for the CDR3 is TGTGCCAGCAGCCGTGTCCTGGGTGAAAAACTGTTTTTT. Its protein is CASSRVLGEKLFF. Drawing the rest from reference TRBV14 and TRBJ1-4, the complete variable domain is EAGVTQFPSHSVIEKGQTVTLRCDPISGHDNLYWYRRVMGKEIKFLLHFVKESKQDESGMPNNRFLAERTGGTYSTLKVQPAELEDSGVYFCASSRVLGEKLFFGSGTQLSVL.

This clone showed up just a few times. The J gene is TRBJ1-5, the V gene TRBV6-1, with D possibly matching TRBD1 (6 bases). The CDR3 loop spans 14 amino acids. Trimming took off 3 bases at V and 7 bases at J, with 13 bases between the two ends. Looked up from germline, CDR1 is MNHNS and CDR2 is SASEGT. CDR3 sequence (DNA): TGTGCCAGCAGTGAGATTAACAGGGACCAGCCCCAGCATTTT. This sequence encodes CASSEINRDQPQHF.

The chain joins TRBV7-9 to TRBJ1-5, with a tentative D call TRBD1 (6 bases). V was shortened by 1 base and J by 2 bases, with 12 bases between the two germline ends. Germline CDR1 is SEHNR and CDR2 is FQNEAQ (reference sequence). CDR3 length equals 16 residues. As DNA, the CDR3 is TGTGCCAGCAGCTTAGTGGTGGCAGGGGGCAATCAGCCCCAGCATTTT. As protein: CASSLVVAGGNQPQHF.